This T cell receptor beta chain was profiled in a study of tumor-infiltrating lymphocytes in oesophageal squamous cell carcinoma. Trimming removed 1 base from V and 9 bases from J; junction bases left unmatched: 12. Germline CDR1 is SGHVS and CDR2 is FNYEAQ. The CDR3 has 17 amino acids. This clonotype is large (0.1 to 1%). TCRdb re-analysed the PCR reads in MiXCR, keeping a single row per CDR3 protein. In the table there are approximately 9,700 distinct CDR3 sequences, roughly 50% of which are singletons. J is TRBJ2-1 and V is TRBV7-6, with TRBD2 matching over 10 bases. Material for sequencing was esophageal tumor tissue. The clonotype originates from a female donor with esophageal squamous cell carcinoma. In nucleotides, the CDR3 is TGTGCCAGCAGCTTAGTATTCCTAGCGGGAGCCCCGGGTGAGCAGTTCTTC. Translation gives CASSLVFLAGAPGEQFF. The full variable domain, its missing parts supplied by reference TRBV7-6 and TRBJ2-1, is GAGVSQSPRYKVTKRGQDVALRCDPISGHVSLYWYRQALGQGPEFLTYFNYEAQQDKSGLPNDRFSAERPEGSISTLTIQRTEQRDSAMYRCASSLVFLAGAPGEQFFGPGTRLTVL.